Following are 14 T cell receptor beta chains from one sample sequenced in a study of regulatory T cells in long-lasting Graves disease (dated by TCRdb to about 2021). The time point label here, explained by the study, means: newly diagnosed GD, antithyroid drugs for less than 3 months. For both TCR sequencing and RNA sequencing, RNA was extracted from PBMCs using TRIzol. Preparation of the library involved multiplex PCR. Sequenced on an Illumina HiSeq 4000. To build TCR beta libraries, CDR3 regions were amplified by Arm-PCR using iRepertoire HTBI primers. TCRdb cleaned the public reads at Q25 with fastp, built clones with MiXCR and kept in-frame beta chains. Identical CDR3 proteins give one entry, which carries the most common genes and DNA. Within this sample are around 230,000 distinct CDR3 sequences, with roughly 18% of them counted one time only. The top ten clonotypes cover around 20% of the sample.

The sample here was peripheral blood mononuclear cells (PBMCs), taken at new diagnosis, from a patient treated with antithyroid drugs. These receptors all come from a female donor with Graves disease.

This clonotype was counted ten times or more. The chain combines TRBV30 with TRBJ1-3; the D gene is possibly TRBD1 (5 bases). This CDR3 region has 14 residues. Trimming removed 4 bases from V and 0 bases from J, with 10 bases in between. The germline V gene has CDR1 GTSNPN and CDR2 SVGIG (reference sequence). The CDR3 loop reads CAWNRGSSGNTIYF. The CDR3 DNA reads as TGTGCCTGGAATAGGGGCAGCTCTGGAAACACCATATATTTT.

Concerning this clonotype itself: A far larger clone is only one base removed, so a read error is likely. The V and J genes are TRBV7-2 and TRBJ1-6; D is unresolved. V was shortened by 1 base and J by 7 bases, with 11 bases between the two germline ends. Germline-derived CDR1 and CDR2 are SGHTA and FQGNSA. The CDR3 length is 15 residues. The CDR3: CTSSLESGSNSPLHF. The CDR3 DNA reads TGTACCAGCAGCTTAGAGTCCGGGAGCAATTCACCCCTCCACTTT.

Concerning this clonotype: A much larger clone is a single base away; this may be a read error. V and J are TRBV11-2 and TRBJ1-2; D is unresolved. The V gene's germline CDR1 is SGHAT and CDR2 FQNNGV. This CDR3 contains 14 residues. This CDR3 reads CASSWGASNYGYIF. Written as DNA, the CDR3 is TGTGCCAGCAGCTGGGGAGCTTCCAACTATGGCTACATCTTC.

The CDR3 spells CASSLLRTSGSYEQYF. The CDR3 nucleotides are TGTGCCAGCAGTTTATTGAGGACTAGCGGGAGTTACGAGCAGTACTTC. V usage is TRBV27 and J usage is TRBJ2-7, with TRBD2 matching over 13 bases. The length of the CDR3 is 16 residues. Germline assignment: CDR1 MNHEY and CDR2 SMNVEV (reference sequence). V gave up 1 base and J gave up 4 bases; unmatched junction bases: 4.

This clonotype was detected ten times or more. DNA for the CDR3: TGTGCCACCAGCAGAGATTTTCGCGGGGGGGAGCAGTTCTTC. This codes for CATSRDFRGGEQFF. The chain couples TRBV15 to TRBJ2-1, with TRBD2 identical over 8 bases. The CDR3 consists of 14 residues. The germline V gene encodes CDR1 LNHNV and CDR2 YYDKDF (reference sequence). V gave up 0 bases and J gave up 10 bases; unmatched junction bases: 5.

This clonotype was seen repeatedly, ten times or more. The chain has TRBV29-1 and TRBJ1-1; D not certain. This CDR3 contains 13 residues. The V gene's germline CDR1 is SQVTM and CDR2 ANQGSEA. Trimming took off 4 bases at V and 0 bases at J, with 9 bases between the two ends. CDR3 amino acids: CSVGLQMNTEAFF. The CDR3 DNA follows: TGCAGCGTTGGGTTACAGATGAACACTGAAGCTTTCTTT.

This clonotype was seen a handful of times. This chain connects TRBV6-2 or TRBV6-3 to TRBJ2-2; D is ambiguous. V was cut by 2 bases and J by 7 bases, with 8 bases left in between. CDR1 is MNHEY, CDR2 SVGEGT, per germline. There are 13 residues in the CDR3. Here the CDR3 DNA reads TGTGCCAGCAGTTACGGTGCGTTCGGGGAGCTGTTTTTT. Its protein is CASSYGAFGELFF.

This clonotype was counted at least ten times. The V gene is TRBV6-5, the J gene TRBJ2-5; 7 bases are a match to TRBD1. In germline, CDR1 is MNHEY, CDR2 SVGAGI. CDR3 length: 16 amino acids. The V segment lost 4 bases and the J segment 4 bases; nucleotides outside the gene matches: 12. CDR3: CASSLFEGAIGETQYF. The CDR3 region has the DNA TGTGCCAGCAGTTTGTTCGAGGGGGCGATCGGAGAGACCCAGTACTTC.

This clonotype has a count of ten or more. The chain links TRBV3-1 to TRBJ1-4, with 7 nucleotides matching TRBD1. CDR3 length: 12 amino acids. CDR1 and CDR2 (germline): LGHDT, YNNKEL (reference sequence). J gave up 6 bases and V 6 bases, and 1 base lay outside the gene matches. CDR3 sequence (DNA): TGTGCCAGCAGTACAGGGGATGAAAAACTGTTTTTT. Translation gives CASSTGDEKLFF.

This clonotype was seen many times. V is TRBV11-3 and J is TRBJ2-3; D gene unclear. The germline V gene encodes CDR1 SGHNT and CDR2 YENEEA. This CDR3 has 15 residues. V was shortened by 2 bases and J by 0 bases, with 9 bases between the two germline ends. CDR3: CASSLRWGSTDTQYF. In nucleotides, the CDR3 is TGTGCCAGCAGCTTACGATGGGGTAGCACAGATACGCAGTATTTT.

This clonotype was detected many times. This chain connects TRBV29-1 to TRBJ1-2; 8 nucleotides align to TRBD1. Germline CDR1 is SQVTM and CDR2 is ANQGSEA. This CDR3 is 13 amino acids long. Germline trimming cut 4 bases from V and 4 bases from J; bases unmatched to any gene: 5. The CDR3 nucleotides are TGCAGCGTTGCGGACAGGGCACTCTATGGCTACACCTTC. Translated, it gives CSVADRALYGYTF.

This clonotype occurred many times. This chain links TRBV10-3 with TRBJ2-1; D remains unclear. The CDR3 totals 14 residues. CDR1 is ENHRY, CDR2 SYGVKD, per germline. With 5 bases removed from V and 5 bases from J, the gap between germline ends came to 13 bases. As DNA, the CDR3 is TGTGCCATCAGTCTAGGGTCAGGAGACAATGAGCAGTTCTTC. Translated, it gives CAISLGSGDNEQFF.

This clonotype occurred many times. This chain connects TRBV6-1 to TRBJ1-1; 10 positions match TRBD1. Germline loops: CDR1 MNHNS, CDR2 SASEGT. The CDR3 sequence is 14 residues long. V gave up 2 bases and J gave up 6 bases; unmatched junction bases: 3. CDR3 in DNA: TGTGCCAGCAGTGAAACCGGGACAGGGGCTGAAGCTTTCTTT. Protein: CASSETGTGAEAFF.

The chain is built from TRBV20-1 and TRBJ2-1; 10 bases map to TRBD2. This CDR3 comprises 15 residues. V shed 6 bases and J 6 bases; nucleotides not matched to a gene: 11. Germline V gives CDR1 DFQATT, CDR2 SNEGSKA (reference sequence). The CDR3 loop reads CSAQGAGGPSNEQFF. CDR3 nucleotides: TGCAGTGCCCAGGGAGCGGGAGGGCCCTCCAATGAGCAGTTCTTC.